Below, 22 T cell receptor beta chains from the same sample are listed, as sequenced in a study of T-cell memory formation after mild COVID-19 (dated by TCRdb to 2020 to 2022). Preparation of the library involved 5' RACE. Instrument used: Illumina NovaSeq 6000. TCRdb applied fastp at Q25 and MiXCR to the public reads, then kept only in-frame beta chains. One record per CDR3 amino acid sequence lists the most common genes and DNA. The sample table records 350,000 to 450,000 distinct CDR3 sequences; approximately 24% of these occur just once. The ten largest make up 8.8% of the sample. Sequencing was done on a sample of PBMCs or a T cell subset sorted from them (not recorded which). The receptor set was obtained from an adult woman who had mild COVID-19 (a few samples of this study predate the infection). The sample titles of this study are shuffled in the database, so cell type and time point are left out; the donor was told from shared clones.

The rearrangement joins TRBV7-9 to TRBJ1-1; 10 bases are a match to TRBD1. CDR3 length equals 14 residues. Germline CDR1 is SEHNR and CDR2 is FQNEAQ (reference sequence). V dropped 6 bases and J dropped 2; count of bases not matched to a gene: 3. CDR3 coding DNA: TGTGCCAGCAGGTGGACAGGGGGTAACACTGAAGCTTTCTTT. Translating gives CASRWTGGNTEAFF.

This clonotype was picked up a small number of times. The chain carries TRBV9 and TRBJ2-3, with unresolved D. The V end lost 0 bases, the J end lost 2 bases, and 7 bases lay between the germline ends. Looked up from germline, CDR1 is SGDLS and CDR2 is YYNGEE. This CDR3 spans 14 amino acids. The CDR3 nucleotides read TGTGCCAGCAGCGTAGGCGTACCCACAGATACGCAGTATTTT. Its translation: CASSVGVPTDTQYF. Drawing the rest from reference TRBV9 and TRBJ2-3, the complete variable domain is DSGVTQTPKHLITATGQRVTLRCSPRSGDLSVYWYQQSLDQGLQFLIQYYNGEERAKGNILERFSAQQFPDLHSELNLSSLELGDSALYFCASSVGVPTDTQYFGPGTRLTVL.

The CDR3 reads CASSLGARGPTDTQYF. CDR3 DNA sequence: TGTGCCAGCAGTTTGGGGGCGCGGGGCCCCACAGATACGCAGTATTTT. The rearrangement uses TRBV12-3 or TRBV12-4 and TRBJ2-3, with D perhaps matching TRBD1 or TRBD2 (6 bases each). This CDR3 region has 16 residues. V was shortened by 3 bases and J by 2 bases, with 15 bases between the two germline ends.

This clonotype came up a few times. The chain recombines TRBV20-1 with TRBJ1-2, with a possible D match to TRBD1 (6 bases). The CDR3 is 12 residues long. From germline, CDR1 is DFQATT and CDR2 SNEGSKA (reference sequence). The CDR3 DNA follows: TGCAGCGTAGCGCGGCAGGGGATCGGCTACACCTTC. Amino acid sequence: CSVARQGIGYTF.

This clonotype has only a few counts. The chain combines TRBV12-3 or TRBV12-4 with TRBJ2-5; D possibly corresponds to TRBD2 (5 bases). Trimming left V 5 bases short and J 9 bases short, with 16 bases between. The CDR3 loop spans 13 amino acids. The CDR3 protein is CASSPPAGWPQYF. The CDR3 DNA is TGTGCCAGCAGTCCCCCCGCGGGCTGGCCCCAGTACTTC.

This clonotype has more than one count but fewer than ten. This chain links TRBV7-9 with TRBJ2-3; no clear D. CDR3 length: 14 amino acids. Germline V CDR1 and CDR2: SEHNR, FQNEAQ (reference sequence). The ends were cut back, 5 bases at V and 6 bases at J, with 15 bases in the middle. The CDR3 nucleotides are TGTGCCAGCAGCAAGGATTTAAAGGGCGATACGCAGTATTTT. Translation gives CASSKDLKGDTQYF. Together with reference TRBV7-9 and TRBJ2-3, the CDR3 gives the full variable domain: DTGVSQNPRHKITKRGQNVTFRCDPISEHNRLYWYRQTLGQGPEFLTYFQNEAQLEKSRLLSDRFSAERPKGSFSTLEIQRTEQGDSAMYLCASSKDLKGDTQYFGPGTRLTVL.

The V and J genes are TRBV6-5 and TRBJ2-5; 7 positions agree with TRBD2. CDR3 length: 17 amino acids. Germline values: CDR1 MNHEY, CDR2 SVGAGI. J gave up 5 bases and V 6 bases, and 18 bases lay outside the gene matches. CDR3 loop: CASSRLRASGIGETQYF. The CDR3 nucleotides are TGTGCCAGCAGCCGACTAAGGGCGAGCGGGATCGGCGAGACCCAGTACTTC.

This clonotype has a handful of counts. The chain joins TRBV10-3 to TRBJ1-5; D is uncertain. Germline V lookup: CDR1 ENHRY, CDR2 SYGVKD. V lost 4 bases and J 5 bases, leaving 9 bases between the germline ends. This CDR3 is 13 amino acids long. CDR3 region: CAISGETYQPQHF. CDR3 bases: TGTGCCATCAGTGGGGAGACGTATCAGCCCCAGCATTTT.

This chain joins TRBV9 and TRBJ2-3, with D unclear. The CDR3 has 15 amino acids. From germline, CDR1 is SGDLS and CDR2 YYNGEE. Trimming took off 0 bases at V and 2 bases at J, with 10 bases between the two ends. CDR3: CASSVDQRYTDTQYF. As DNA, the CDR3 is TGTGCCAGCAGCGTAGACCAAAGATACACAGATACGCAGTATTTT. The whole variable domain, filled in from reference TRBV9 and TRBJ2-3, reads DSGVTQTPKHLITATGQRVTLRCSPRSGDLSVYWYQQSLDQGLQFLIQYYNGEERAKGNILERFSAQQFPDLHSELNLSSLELGDSALYFCASSVDQRYTDTQYFGPGTRLTVL.

The chain couples TRBV12-3 or TRBV12-4 to TRBJ2-3; D not resolved. The CDR3 runs 15 residues. With 3 bases removed from V and 4 bases from J, the gap between germline ends came to 14 bases. The CDR3 loop reads CASSFSDRPADTQYF. The CDR3 coding sequence is TGTGCCAGCAGTTTTTCTGACCGCCCGGCAGATACGCAGTATTTT.

This clonotype was counted a few times. The chain recombines TRBV24-1 with TRBJ1-1; D unclear. Trimming stripped 0 bases from V and 3 bases from J, with 10 bases between. CDR3 length: 15 residues. Germline lookup yields CDR1 KGHDR and CDR2 SFDVKD. The CDR3 sequence is CATSDLNSSDTEAFF. For the CDR3, the DNA is TGTGCCACCAGTGATTTGAACAGCAGTGACACTGAAGCTTTCTTT.

Concerning this clonotype: The junction and the germline gene differ at one end; a read error may be behind it. V gene TRBV7-8 combines with J gene TRBJ1-1; D remains unclear. CDR1 and CDR2 from the germline V gene are SGHVS and FQNEAQ. The CDR3 contains 8 residues. DNA for the CDR3: TGTGCCGGAACTGAAGCTTTATTT. This gives the protein CAGTEALF. Filled out from reference TRBV7-8 and TRBJ1-1, the complete variable domain reads GAGVSQSPRYKVAKRGQDVALRCDPISGHVSLFWYQQALGQGPEFLTYFQNEAQLDKSGLPSDRFFAERPEGSVSTLKIQRTQQEDSAVYLCAGTEALFGQGTRLTVV.

The chain has TRBV7-9 and TRBJ2-1; no reliable D call. The CDR3 runs 16 residues. CDR1 is SEHNR and CDR2 is FQNEAQ in the germline V gene (reference sequence). V was shortened by 1 base and J by 2 bases, with 12 bases between the two germline ends. In DNA, the CDR3 is TGTGCCAGCAGCTTAGGCGCCGGGCTAGCCTACAATGAGCAGTTCTTC. Protein product: CASSLGAGLAYNEQFF.

This clonotype has more than one count but fewer than ten. The rearrangement joins TRBV15 to TRBJ2-7, with TRBD1 as a possible D gene (6 bases). The ends were cut back, 0 bases at V and 3 bases at J, with 12 bases in the middle. The CDR3 runs 15 residues. Looked up from germline, CDR1 is LNHNV and CDR2 is YYDKDF (reference sequence). Here the CDR3 reads CATSREGGQSYEQYF. The CDR3 DNA reads as TGTGCCACCAGCAGAGAAGGTGGACAGAGCTACGAGCAGTACTTC. Combining the CDR3 with reference TRBV15 and TRBJ2-7 gives the whole variable domain DAMVIQNPRYQVTQFGKPVTLSCSQTLNHNVMYWYQQKSSQAPKLLFHYYDKDFNNEADTPDNFQSRRPNTSFCFLDIRSPGLGDTAMYLCATSREGGQSYEQYFGPGTRLTVT.

This clonotype was seen only a few times. CDR3 protein: CASSPWGGRNTEAFF. CDR3 DNA sequence: TGTGCCAGCAGCCCCTGGGGGGGGCGAAACACTGAAGCTTTCTTT. The V and J genes are TRBV7-3 and TRBJ1-1; weak D call: TRBD1 (6 bases). CDR1 SGHTA and CDR2 FQGTGA come from the germline V gene. Between the trimmed V and J ends, which lost 5 bases and 2 bases, there was a span of 15 bases. The length of the CDR3 is 15 residues.

This sequence joins TRBV6-5 and TRBJ2-1; TRBD2 matches at 14 bases. CDR3 size: 18 residues. Germline-derived CDR1 and CDR2 are MNHEY and SVGAGI. V was pared by 0 bases and J by 8 bases, with 9 bases of the junction left unmatched. Written as DNA, the CDR3 is TGTGCCAGCAGTTACTCCGGACTAGCGGGGGGCCCTATCGATGAGCAGTTCTTC. It translates to CASSYSGLAGGPIDEQFF.

The chain links TRBV29-1 to TRBJ2-3; no clear D gene. The V gene's germline CDR1 is SQVTM and CDR2 ANQGSEA. The CDR3 has 11 residues. V lost 6 bases to trimming and J lost 4 bases, with 8 bases between them. The DNA for the CDR3 is TGCAGCGTCGGAGAGTCAGATACGCAGTATTTT. This translates into CSVGESDTQYF.

This clonotype was counted between two and nine times. The chain combines TRBV9 with TRBJ2-2; TRBD1 agrees at 7 bases. Per the germline V gene, CDR1 is SGDLS and CDR2 is YYNGEE. The CDR3 extends over 14 amino acids. J was trimmed by 3 bases and V by 4 bases; bases with no gene match: 3. The CDR3 region has the DNA TGTGCCAGCAGCTACACAGGGGACACCGGGGAGCTGTTTTTT. It yields the protein CASSYTGDTGELFF.

The rearrangement joins TRBV6-1 to TRBJ2-3; TRBD2 matches at 10 bases. Germline CDR1 and CDR2: MNHNS and SASEGT. There are 17 residues in the CDR3. Trimming took 6 bases from V and 7 from J; bases not matched to a gene: 16. The CDR3 is CASSDGRTSGRSYTQYF. CDR3 bases: TGTGCCAGCAGCGACGGAAGGACTAGCGGACGCTCTTATACGCAGTATTTT.

The J gene is TRBJ2-2, the V gene TRBV5-1; D possibly corresponds to TRBD2 (5 bases). Trimming shortened V by 4 bases and J by 3 bases, and 10 bases separated the two germline ends. From germline, CDR1 is SGHRS and CDR2 YFSETQ. This CDR3 has 14 amino acids. The CDR3 loop reads CASSKRADTGELFF. CDR3 DNA: TGCGCCAGCAGCAAGAGGGCTGACACCGGGGAGCTGTTTTTT.

The V call is TRBV5-6, the J call TRBJ2-7; tentative D call: TRBD1 (6 bases). The CDR3 length is 14 residues. V lost 0 bases to trimming and J lost 0 bases, with 7 bases between them. Per the germline V gene, CDR1 is SGHDT and CDR2 is YYEEEE. The DNA of the CDR3 is TGTGCCAGCAGCTTGGGACAGGCCTCCTACGAGCAGTACTTC. Translated: CASSLGQASYEQYF.

The chain has TRBV6-2 or TRBV6-3 and TRBJ2-1, with D possibly matching TRBD2 (6 bases). CDR3 length: 16 amino acids. The V and J ends lost 6 bases and 4 bases respectively, with 19 bases between them. Germline V gene data show CDR1 as MNHEY and CDR2 as SVGEGT. The CDR3 DNA reads as TGTGCCAGCAGCGCCGGGACTCCAGTCGGTTACAATGAGCAGTTCTTC. Translating gives CASSAGTPVGYNEQFF.